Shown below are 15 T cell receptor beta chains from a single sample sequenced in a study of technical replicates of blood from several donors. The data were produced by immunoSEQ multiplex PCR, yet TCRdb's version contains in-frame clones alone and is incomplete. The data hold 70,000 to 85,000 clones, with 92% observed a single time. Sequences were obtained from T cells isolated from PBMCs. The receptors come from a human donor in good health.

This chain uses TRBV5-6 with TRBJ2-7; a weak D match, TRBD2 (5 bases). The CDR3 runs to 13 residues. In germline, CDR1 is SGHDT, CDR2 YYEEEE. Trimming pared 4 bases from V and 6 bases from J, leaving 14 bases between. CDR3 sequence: CASSPQGLVEQYF. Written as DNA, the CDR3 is TGTGCCAGCAGCCCCCAAGGACTGGTCGAGCAGTACTTC.

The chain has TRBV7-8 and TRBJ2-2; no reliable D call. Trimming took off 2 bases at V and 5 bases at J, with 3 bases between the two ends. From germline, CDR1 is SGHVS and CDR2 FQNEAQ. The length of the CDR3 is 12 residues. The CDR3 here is CASSLSTGELFF. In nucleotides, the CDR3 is TGTGCCAGCAGCTTATCAACCGGGGAGCTGTTTTTT.

In DNA, the CDR3 is TGTGCCAGCAGATCGGCCGGGATCATAGCGGCCCTCTCCTACGAGCAGTACTTC. Translation: CASRSAGIIAALSYEQYF. The rearrangement uses TRBV27 and TRBJ2-7, with D possibly TRBD2 on 6 matching bases. The CDR3 is 18 residues long. Per germline, CDR1 MNHEY and CDR2 SMNVEV (reference sequence). Trimming stripped 6 bases from V and 0 bases from J, with 24 bases between.

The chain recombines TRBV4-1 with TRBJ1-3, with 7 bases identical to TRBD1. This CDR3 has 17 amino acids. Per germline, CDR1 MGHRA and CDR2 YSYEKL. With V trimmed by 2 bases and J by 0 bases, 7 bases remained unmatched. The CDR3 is CASSQLQGGFSGNTIYF. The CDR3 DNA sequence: TGCGCCAGCAGCCAACTCCAAGGGGGCTTCTCTGGAAACACCATATATTTT.

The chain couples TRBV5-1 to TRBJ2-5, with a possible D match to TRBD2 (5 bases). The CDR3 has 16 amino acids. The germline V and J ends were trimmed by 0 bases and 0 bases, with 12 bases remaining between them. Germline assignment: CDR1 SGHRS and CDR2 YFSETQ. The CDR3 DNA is TGCGCCAGCAGCTTGGGTCTCGGGGTCGACCAAGAGACCCAGTACTTC. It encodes CASSLGLGVDQETQYF.

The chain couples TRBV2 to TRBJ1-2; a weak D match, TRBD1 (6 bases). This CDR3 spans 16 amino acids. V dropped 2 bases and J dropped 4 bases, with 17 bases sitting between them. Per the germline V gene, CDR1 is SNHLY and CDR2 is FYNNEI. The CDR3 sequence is CASSEIRDNLLYGYTF. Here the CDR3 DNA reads TGTGCCAGCAGTGAAATTCGGGACAACTTACTCTATGGCTACACCTTC.

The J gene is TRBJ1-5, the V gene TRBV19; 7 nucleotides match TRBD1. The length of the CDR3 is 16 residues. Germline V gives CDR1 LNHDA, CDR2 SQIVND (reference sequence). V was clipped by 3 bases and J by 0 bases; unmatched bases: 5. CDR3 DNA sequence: TGTGCCAGTAGTATCGAGGGACAGCCTAGCAATCAGCCCCAGCATTTT. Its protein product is CASSIEGQPSNQPQHF.

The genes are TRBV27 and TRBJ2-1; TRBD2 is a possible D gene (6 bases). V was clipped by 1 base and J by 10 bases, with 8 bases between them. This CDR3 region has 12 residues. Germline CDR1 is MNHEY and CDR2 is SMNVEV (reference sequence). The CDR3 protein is CASSLWGEEQFF. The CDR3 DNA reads TGTGCCAGCAGTTTATGGGGGGAAGAGCAGTTCTTC.

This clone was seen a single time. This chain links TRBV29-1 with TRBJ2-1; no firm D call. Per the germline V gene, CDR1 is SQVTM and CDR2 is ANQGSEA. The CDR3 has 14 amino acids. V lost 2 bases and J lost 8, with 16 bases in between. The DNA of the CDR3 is TGCAGCGTTGAAAAAGACACCCGAGTTGATGAGCAGTTCTTC. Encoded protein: CSVEKDTRVDEQFF.

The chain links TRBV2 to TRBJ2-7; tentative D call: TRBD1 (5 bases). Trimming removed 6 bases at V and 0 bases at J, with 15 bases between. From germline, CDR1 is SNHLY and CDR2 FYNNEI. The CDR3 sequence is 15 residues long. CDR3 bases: TGTGCCAGCAGAGGATTGGGGCTCCACTCCTACGAGCAGTACTTC. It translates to CASRGLGLHSYEQYF.

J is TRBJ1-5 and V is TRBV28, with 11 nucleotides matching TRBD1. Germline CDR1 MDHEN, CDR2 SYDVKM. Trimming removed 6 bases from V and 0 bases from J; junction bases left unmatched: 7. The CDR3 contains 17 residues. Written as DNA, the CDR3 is TGTGCCAGCAGAGGGGACAGGGGGAGTCCTAGCAATCAGCCCCAGCATTTT. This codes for CASRGDRGSPSNQPQHF.

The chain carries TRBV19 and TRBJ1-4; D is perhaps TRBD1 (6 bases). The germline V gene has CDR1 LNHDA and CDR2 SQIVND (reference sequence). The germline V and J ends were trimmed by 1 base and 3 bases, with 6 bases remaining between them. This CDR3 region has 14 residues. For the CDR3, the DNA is TGTGCCAGTAGTATAGGGACAGCTAATGAAAAACTGTTTTTT. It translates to CASSIGTANEKLFF.

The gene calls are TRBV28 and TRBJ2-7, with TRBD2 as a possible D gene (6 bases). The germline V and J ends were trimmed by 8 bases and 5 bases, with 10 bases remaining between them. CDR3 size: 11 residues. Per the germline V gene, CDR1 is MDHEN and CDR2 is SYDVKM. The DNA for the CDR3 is TGTGCCAGCTGGAGGGTCCACGAGCAGTACTTC. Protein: CASWRVHEQYF.

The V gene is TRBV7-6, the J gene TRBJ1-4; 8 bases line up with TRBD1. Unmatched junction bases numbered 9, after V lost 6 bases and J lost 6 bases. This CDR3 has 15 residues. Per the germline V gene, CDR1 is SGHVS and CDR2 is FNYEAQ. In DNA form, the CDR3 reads TGTGCCAGCAGTCCTCGACAGGGGTCGGATGAAAAACTGTTTTTT. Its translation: CASSPRQGSDEKLFF.

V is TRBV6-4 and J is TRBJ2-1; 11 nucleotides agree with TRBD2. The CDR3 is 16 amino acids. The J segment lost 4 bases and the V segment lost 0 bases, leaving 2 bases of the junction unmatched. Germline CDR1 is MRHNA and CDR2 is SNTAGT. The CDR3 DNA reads TGTGCCAGCAGTGACTCCCCTAGCGGGGGGTACAATGAGCAGTTCTTC. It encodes CASSDSPSGGYNEQFF.